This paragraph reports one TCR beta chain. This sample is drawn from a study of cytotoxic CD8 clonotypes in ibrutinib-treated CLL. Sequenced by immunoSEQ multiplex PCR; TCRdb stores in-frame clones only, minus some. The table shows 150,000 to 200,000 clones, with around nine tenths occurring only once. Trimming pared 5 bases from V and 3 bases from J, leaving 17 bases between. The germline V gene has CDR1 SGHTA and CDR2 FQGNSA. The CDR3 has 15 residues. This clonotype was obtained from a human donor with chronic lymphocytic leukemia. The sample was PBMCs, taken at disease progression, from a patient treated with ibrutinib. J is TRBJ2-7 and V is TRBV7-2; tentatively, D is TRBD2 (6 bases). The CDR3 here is CASSRTRGPDYEQYF. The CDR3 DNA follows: TGTGCCAGCAGCCGAACGCGGGGACCCGACTACGAGCAGTACTTC.